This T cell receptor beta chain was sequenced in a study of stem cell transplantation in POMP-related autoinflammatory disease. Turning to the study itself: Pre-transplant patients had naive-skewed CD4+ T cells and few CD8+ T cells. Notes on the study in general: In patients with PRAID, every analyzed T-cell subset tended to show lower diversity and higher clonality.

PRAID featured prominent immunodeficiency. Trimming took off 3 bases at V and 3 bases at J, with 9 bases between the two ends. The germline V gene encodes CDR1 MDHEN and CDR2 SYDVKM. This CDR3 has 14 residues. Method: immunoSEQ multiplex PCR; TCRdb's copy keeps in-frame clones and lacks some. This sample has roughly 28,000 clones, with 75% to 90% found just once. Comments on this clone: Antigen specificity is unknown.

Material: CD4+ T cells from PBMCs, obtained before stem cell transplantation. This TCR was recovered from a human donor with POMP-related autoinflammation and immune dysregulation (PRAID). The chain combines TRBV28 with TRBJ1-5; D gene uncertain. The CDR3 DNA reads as TGTGCCAGCAGTTTCGGGCAGGACAATCAGCCCCAGCATTTT. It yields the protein CASSFGQDNQPQHF. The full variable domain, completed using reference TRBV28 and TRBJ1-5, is DVKVTQSSRYLVKRTGEKVFLECVQDMDHENMFWYRQDPGLGLRLIYFSYDVKMKEKGDIPEGYSVSREKKERFSLILESASTNQTSMYLCASSFGQDNQPQHFGDGTRLSIL.